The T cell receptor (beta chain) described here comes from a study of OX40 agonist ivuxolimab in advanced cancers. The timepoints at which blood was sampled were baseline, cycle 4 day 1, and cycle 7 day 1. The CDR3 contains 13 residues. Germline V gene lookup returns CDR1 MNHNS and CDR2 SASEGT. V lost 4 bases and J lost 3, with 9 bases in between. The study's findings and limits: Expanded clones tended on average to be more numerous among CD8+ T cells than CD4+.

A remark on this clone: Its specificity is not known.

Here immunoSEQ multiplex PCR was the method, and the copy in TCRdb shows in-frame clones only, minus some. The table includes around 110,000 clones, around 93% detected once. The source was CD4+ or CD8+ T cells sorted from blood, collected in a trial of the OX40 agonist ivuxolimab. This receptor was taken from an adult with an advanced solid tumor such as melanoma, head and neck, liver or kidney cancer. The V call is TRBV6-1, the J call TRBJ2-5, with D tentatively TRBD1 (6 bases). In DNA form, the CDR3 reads TGTGCCAGCAGTGGATACAGGGAAGAGACCCAGTACTTC. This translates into CASSGYREETQYF.